Here is one T cell receptor beta chain with its context. The sample is drawn from a study of blood T cell repertoires in COVID-19. Study background: Material from acute and convalescent COVID-19 was sourced from the United States, Italy and Spain. PBMCs, B-cell-depleted T cells, or T cells were the source of the cDNA or gDNA that made up the material.

In the original analysis: The authors estimated nucleated cell counts from reference gene primer amplification. Sequencing used immunoSEQ multiplex PCR; TCRdb keeps in-frame clones, though not all of them. The D gene and trimming were derived from the DNA, and the V and J assignments and clone size from that table. The sample consists of about 300,000 clones, 70% to 90% of them appearing once. Symptom resolution, clearance, or two negative PCRs marked donors in Cohort 3 as recovered. The source is a woman in her 30s who had recovered from COVID-19. Sequenced material: PBMCs or T cells enriched from blood (not recorded which).

DNA of the CDR3: TGTGCCAGCAGCCTCTCCCGGTCGGGGGTTGGTGGCTACACCTTC. Translating gives CASSLSRSGVGGYTF. V gene TRBV27 combines with J gene TRBJ1-2; tentatively, D is TRBD1 (5 bases). Trimming stripped 6 bases from V and 7 bases from J, with 21 bases between. The CDR3 is 15 residues long. CDR1 and CDR2 (germline): MNHEY, SMNVEV (reference sequence).